The present TCR beta chain was sequenced within a study of blood T cell repertoires in COVID-19. Across the whole study: The United States, Italy and Spain supplied acute and convalescent COVID-19 samples. In each case, the material was cDNA or gDNA derived from T cells, B-cell-depleted T cells, or PBMCs.

The V gene's germline CDR1 is SGDLS and CDR2 YYNGEE. The CDR3 has 16 amino acids. Trimming cost V 4 bases and J 3 bases, with 14 bases left between them. In the source study's methods: From reference gene primer amplification, estimates of nucleated cell counts were derived. The data were produced by immunoSEQ multiplex PCR, yet TCRdb's version contains in-frame clones alone and is incomplete. That table furnishes V, J and clone size, whereas the DNA furnished D and trimming. The table shows 50,000 to 65,000 clones, with 86% occurring only once. Sequencing was done on a sample of peripheral blood. J is TRBJ2-6 and V is TRBV9, with D perhaps matching TRBD1 (5 bases). This TCR came from a human donor in a cohort sampled during active COVID-19. CDR3 DNA: TGTGCCAGCAGCCCCACCCCAGGGAATGGGGCCAACGTCCTGACTTTC. As protein: CASSPTPGNGANVLTF.